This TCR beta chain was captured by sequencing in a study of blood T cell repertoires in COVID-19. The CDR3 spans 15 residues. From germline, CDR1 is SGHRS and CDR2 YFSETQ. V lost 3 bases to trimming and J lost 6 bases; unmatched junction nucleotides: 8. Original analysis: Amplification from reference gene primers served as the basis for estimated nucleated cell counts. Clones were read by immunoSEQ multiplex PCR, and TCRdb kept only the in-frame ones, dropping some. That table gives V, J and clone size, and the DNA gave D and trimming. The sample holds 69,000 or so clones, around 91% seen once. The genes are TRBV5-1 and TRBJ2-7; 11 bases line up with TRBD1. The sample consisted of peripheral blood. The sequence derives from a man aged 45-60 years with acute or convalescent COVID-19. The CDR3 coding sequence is TGCGCCAGCAGCTCCGGGACAGGGGGTAGCCTCGAGCAGTACTTC. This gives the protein CASSSGTGGSLEQYF.